This T cell receptor (beta chain) was recovered during a study of blood T cell repertoires in COVID-19. Repertoires were generated with immunoSEQ multiplex PCR, while TCRdb's copy carries only in-frame clones and drops some. The sample shows about 160,000 clones, approximately 92% of them seen only once. The TCR was taken from a man aged 25 to 40 with COVID-19, enrolled during active disease. The specimen was peripheral blood.

The CDR3: CASSLHDSPTGELFF. The CDR3 DNA follows: TGTGCCAGCAGCCTACATGACAGTCCCACCGGGGAGCTGTTTTTT. The J gene is TRBJ2-2, the V gene TRBV14; possibly TRBD1 for D (5 bases). CDR3 length equals 15 residues. Trimming removed 4 bases at V and 4 bases at J, with 13 bases between. Germline assignment: CDR1 SGHDN and CDR2 FVKESK.